One and the same sample provided the 21 T cell receptor beta chains below, sequenced in a study of cytomegalovirus exposure and HLA in healthy donors. Method: immunoSEQ multiplex PCR; TCRdb's copy keeps in-frame clones and lacks some. The sample has 200,000 to 250,000 clones; about 86% are singletons. Sequencing was done on a sample of PBMCs. Every receptor here comes from a woman under 30 in good health and CMV-seronegative.

The chain uses TRBV28 and TRBJ2-1; D is perhaps TRBD2 (6 bases). Trimming shortened V by 5 bases and J by 7 bases, and 12 bases separated the two germline ends. Germline V gives CDR1 MDHEN, CDR2 SYDVKM. The CDR3 is 13 residues long. The CDR3 DNA is TGTGCCAGCAGTAGTGGGGGGTGGAATGAGCAGTTCTTC. Protein product: CASSSGGWNEQFF.

This chain connects TRBV19 to TRBJ1-5; no reliable D call. Trimming pared 3 bases from V and 9 bases from J, leaving 12 bases between. This CDR3 contains 13 residues. The germline CDR1 and CDR2 sequences are LNHDA and SQIVND (reference sequence). This CDR3 is CASSIGLERPQHF. The CDR3 nucleotides read TGTGCCAGTAGTATTGGTCTAGAACGGCCCCAGCATTTT.

This chain uses TRBV27 with TRBJ2-1, with 7 bases fitting TRBD2. Germline V gene data show CDR1 as MNHEY and CDR2 as SMNVEV (reference sequence). This CDR3 contains 14 residues. V gave up 2 bases and J gave up 3 bases; unmatched junction bases: 1. CDR3 protein: CASSLTSDYNEQFF. CDR3 coding DNA: TGTGCCAGCAGTTTAACTAGCGACTACAATGAGCAGTTCTTC.

This chain uses TRBV11-2 with TRBJ1-2, with 7 bases lining up with TRBD1. Germline loops: CDR1 SGHAT, CDR2 FQNNGV. The V and J ends lost 5 bases and 4 bases, in that order; junction bases with no gene match: 16. The CDR3 has 17 amino acids. CDR3 sequence: CASSAGTAYSRLYGYTF. In DNA, the CDR3 is TGTGCCAGCAGCGCCGGGACAGCCTACTCTCGACTCTATGGCTACACCTTC.

The chain couples TRBV4-3 to TRBJ2-7, with 7 bases aligning to TRBD1. The V gene end was trimmed by 3 bases and the J gene end by 4 bases; junction bases not matched to a gene: 9. The CDR3 totals 15 residues. Per the germline V gene, CDR1 is LGHNA and CDR2 is YSLEER. The DNA for the CDR3 is TGCGCCAGCAGCCATAGGACAGGTTCGAATTACGAGCAGTACTTC. This encodes CASSHRTGSNYEQYF.

CDR3: CASSPAEFLGNQPQHF. The CDR3 coding sequence is TGTGCCAGCAGCCCGGCGGAGTTTCTGGGCAATCAGCCCCAGCATTTT. The chain has TRBV27 and TRBJ1-5; D remains unclear. Per the germline V gene, CDR1 is MNHEY and CDR2 is SMNVEV (reference sequence). The CDR3 loop spans 16 amino acids. Trimming pared 6 bases from V and 2 bases from J, leaving 17 bases between.

For the CDR3, the DNA is TGTGCCGGGGGGTGGCACCTCCCTGAGAATGAGCAGTTCTTC. Protein: CAGGWHLPENEQFF. This rearrangement joins TRBV27 to TRBJ2-1; D perhaps matches TRBD2 (6 bases). The ends were cut back, 11 bases at V and 7 bases at J, with 21 bases in the middle. CDR1 and CDR2 (germline): MNHEY, SMNVEV (reference sequence). This CDR3 contains 14 residues.

The chain has TRBV18 and TRBJ1-1; D is perhaps TRBD1 (6 bases). The CDR3 is 14 amino acids. Germline loops: CDR1 KGHSH, CDR2 LQKENI. The V and J ends lost 6 bases and 4 bases respectively, with 15 bases between them. CDR3 in amino acids: CASSRTVRGTEAFF. Here the CDR3 DNA reads TGTGCCAGCTCCCGGACAGTTCGGGGCACTGAAGCTTTCTTT.

The chain has TRBV30 and TRBJ2-7; 8 bases align to TRBD2. J lost 5 bases, V lost 5 bases, and 11 bases had no gene match. Germline-derived CDR1 and CDR2 are GTSNPN and SVGIG (reference sequence). The CDR3 spans 14 residues. In nucleotides, the CDR3 is TGTGCCTGGGGACCGGGACTAGGGGGTCACGAGCAGTACTTC. Its protein product is CAWGPGLGGHEQYF.

This chain links TRBV7-2 with TRBJ2-5; D is perhaps TRBD2 (6 bases). This CDR3 contains 15 residues. With 4 bases removed from V and 2 bases from J, the gap between germline ends came to 14 bases. CDR1 and CDR2 (germline): SGHTA, FQGNSA. The CDR3 is CASSSGGKIQETQYF. Written as DNA, the CDR3 is TGTGCCAGCAGCTCAGGAGGGAAGATTCAAGAGACCCAGTACTTC.

This clone was seen at least ten times. The chain employs TRBV4-2 and TRBJ2-1, with 8 bases aligning to TRBD2. This CDR3 spans 15 amino acids. Germline loops: CDR1 LGHNA, CDR2 YNFKEQ. Trimming cost V 2 bases and J 0 bases; bases outside gene matches: 0. The CDR3 coding sequence is TGTGCCAGCAGCCAACTAGCGGGCTCCTACAATGAGCAGTTCTTC. It codes for CASSQLAGSYNEQFF.

This chain uses TRBV28 with TRBJ2-7; 7 bases align to TRBD1. Germline V lookup: CDR1 MDHEN, CDR2 SYDVKM. J was trimmed by 4 bases and V by 10 bases; bases with no gene match: 22. This CDR3 contains 17 residues. CDR3 sequence reads: CATSKPGQGEPGYEQYF. DNA for the CDR3: TGTGCCACCTCAAAACCGGGCCAGGGGGAACCAGGGTACGAGCAGTACTTC.

The chain uses TRBV7-9 and TRBJ2-7, with 8 bases aligning to TRBD2. Germline loops: CDR1 SEHNR, CDR2 FQNEAQ (reference sequence). The trim removed 2 bases at V and 2 bases at J, leaving 8 bases unmatched. The CDR3 length is 16 residues. CDR3 in amino acids: CASSLPRGTRAYEQYF. The CDR3 region has the DNA TGTGCCAGCAGCTTACCCCGCGGGACTAGGGCCTACGAGCAGTACTTC.

V usage is TRBV2 and J usage is TRBJ2-3; D is perhaps TRBD2 (6 bases). The germline V and J ends were trimmed by 8 bases and 5 bases, with 17 bases remaining between them. Germline loops: CDR1 SNHLY, CDR2 FYNNEI. The CDR3 sequence is 14 residues long. The CDR3 here is CASQVGGPEDTQYF. CDR3 bases: TGTGCCAGCCAGGTCGGGGGTCCAGAAGATACGCAGTATTTT. Full variable domain (rest looked up from reference TRBV2 and TRBJ2-3): EPEVTQTPSHQVTQMGQEVILRCVPISNHLYFYWYRQILGQKVEFLVSFYNNEISEKSEIFDDQFSVERPDGSNFTLKIRSTKLEDSAMYFCASQVGGPEDTQYFGPGTRLTVL.

This clone was seen a few times. The chain has TRBV19 and TRBJ2-5; 11 nucleotides agree with TRBD1. This CDR3 contains 15 residues. V shed 5 bases, J shed 4 bases, and the junction held 6 bases outside the gene matches. Per the germline V gene, CDR1 is LNHDA and CDR2 is SQIVND (reference sequence). This CDR3 is CASSFRTGGGETQYF. In DNA form, the CDR3 reads TGTGCCAGTAGTTTCCGGACAGGGGGCGGAGAGACCCAGTACTTC. Full variable domain (rest looked up from reference TRBV19 and TRBJ2-5): DGGITQSPKYLFRKEGQNVTLSCEQNLNHDAMYWYRQDPGQGLRLIYYSQIVNDFQKGDIAEGYSVSREKKESFPLTVTSAQKNPTAFYLCASSFRTGGGETQYFGPGTRLLVL.

The chain couples TRBV9 to TRBJ2-3; tentative D call: TRBD2 (5 bases). The germline gives CDR1 SGDLS, CDR2 YYNGEE. The CDR3 runs 15 residues. The ends were cut back, 4 bases at V and 2 bases at J, with 14 bases in the middle. In DNA, the CDR3 is TGTGCCAGCAGCATTCGGGGTAGTGCCACAGATACGCAGTATTTT. Residues: CASSIRGSATDTQYF.

The chain recombines TRBV28 with TRBJ2-3, with 12 bases lining up with TRBD2. Germline assignment: CDR1 MDHEN and CDR2 SYDVKM. Germline trimming cut 4 bases from V and 2 bases from J; bases unmatched to any gene: 4. The CDR3 has 16 amino acids. The CDR3 DNA reads TGTGCCAGCAGTTCAGGACTAGCGGGAATCACAGATACGCAGTATTTT. Protein: CASSSGLAGITDTQYF.

The V gene is TRBV6-1, the J gene TRBJ2-7; no clear D gene. This CDR3 comprises 12 residues. Germline-derived CDR1 and CDR2 are MNHNS and SASEGT. V lost 5 bases and J 4 bases, leaving 9 bases between the germline ends. The CDR3 is CASSPAGYEQYF. CDR3 DNA: TGTGCCAGCAGTCCCGCCGGGTACGAGCAGTACTTC.

The rearrangement joins TRBV9 to TRBJ2-3, with 9 nucleotides matching TRBD2. The CDR3 runs 15 residues. The V segment lost 0 bases and the J segment 3 bases; nucleotides outside the gene matches: 2. Germline CDR1 is SGDLS and CDR2 is YYNGEE. CDR3 region: CASSVGAGGTDTQYF. The CDR3 DNA is TGTGCCAGCAGCGTAGGAGCGGGAGGTACAGATACGCAGTATTTT.

The chain employs TRBV6-6 and TRBJ2-7, with 8 bases aligning to TRBD1. The length of the CDR3 is 11 residues. Germline CDR1 MNHNY, CDR2 SVGAGI (reference sequence). The ends lost 6 bases at V and 6 bases at J; junction bases unmatched: 1. The CDR3 sequence: CASSRGREQYF. CDR3 in DNA: TGTGCCAGCAGCAGGGGGCGCGAGCAGTACTTC.

V is TRBV5-1 and J is TRBJ2-7, with a tentative D call TRBD2 (5 bases). V was trimmed by 4 bases and J by 7 bases, leaving 21 bases between them. In germline, CDR1 is SGHRS, CDR2 YFSETQ. This CDR3 region has 15 residues. The CDR3 sequence: CASSAEGLVDLEQYF. As DNA, the CDR3 is TGCGCCAGCAGCGCGGAAGGACTCGTCGATTTAGAGCAGTACTTC.